The next 32 T cell receptor beta chains were all read from a single sample in a study of cytomegalovirus exposure and HLA in healthy donors. 60 Vbeta and 13 Jbeta primers were used in PCR. Data came from immunoSEQ multiplex PCR; TCRdb stores just in-frame clones and leaves some out. Of about 150,000 clones in the sample, more than 75% were seen once. The sequencing input was PBMCs. Receptors originate from a male donor in good health and CMV-seronegative.

The V and J genes are TRBV18 and TRBJ2-5, with TRBD2 matching over 12 bases. Losses at the gene ends were 3 bases for V and 2 bases for J; bases not matched to a gene: 10. This CDR3 spans 18 amino acids. In germline, CDR1 is KGHSH, CDR2 LQKENI. The CDR3 loop is CASSPRVDLAGGQETQYF. CDR3 sequence (DNA): TGTGCCAGCTCACCGCGAGTCGACCTAGCGGGGGGGCAAGAGACCCAGTACTTC.

This clone was observed a handful of times. V and J are TRBV30 and TRBJ2-2; 8 bases are a match to TRBD1. J gave up 3 bases and V 0 bases, and 3 bases lay outside the gene matches. The CDR3 runs 15 residues. CDR1 and CDR2 (germline): GTSNPN, SVGIG (reference sequence). CDR3 DNA: TGTGCCTGGAGTGTACAGGACAGGGACACCGGGGAGCTGTTTTTT. Its protein product is CAWSVQDRDTGELFF.

V is TRBV2 and J is TRBJ1-1; no clear D. This CDR3 spans 14 amino acids. Trimming removed 7 bases at V and 0 bases at J, with 12 bases between. CDR1 SNHLY and CDR2 FYNNEI come from the germline V gene. The CDR3 here is CASNYREMNTEAFF. In nucleotides, the CDR3 is TGTGCCAGCAACTACCGGGAGATGAACACTGAAGCTTTCTTT.

The J gene is TRBJ1-1, the V gene TRBV20-1; D may be TRBD1 (6 bases). Looked up from germline, CDR1 is DFQATT and CDR2 is SNEGSKA (reference sequence). Trimming took off 8 bases at V and 10 bases at J, with 17 bases between the two ends. The CDR3 loop spans 11 amino acids. The CDR3 DNA is TGCAGTTCCTCCGGGGGGCTAGGAGCTTTCTTT. This sequence encodes CSSSGGLGAFF.

The J gene is TRBJ1-2, the V gene TRBV18; D uncertain. There are 14 residues in the CDR3. Germline loops: CDR1 KGHSH, CDR2 LQKENI. V lost 6 bases, J lost 5 bases, and 16 bases lay in between. CDR3 sequence (DNA): TGTGCCAGCTCCTCCCAAGGGAGTCAGTATGGCTACACCTTC. Its translation is CASSSQGSQYGYTF.

The chain recombines TRBV7-8 with TRBJ2-7; 14 bases agree with TRBD2. The CDR3 spans 17 residues. The germline V gene has CDR1 SGHVS and CDR2 FQNEAQ. V shed 3 bases, J shed 6 bases, and the junction held 10 bases outside the gene matches. CDR3 sequence: CASSLLPTSGGAGEQYF. The CDR3 coding sequence is TGTGCCAGCAGCTTGCTCCCGACTAGCGGGGGGGCGGGCGAGCAGTACTTC. Complete variable domain (other parts from reference TRBV7-8 and TRBJ2-7): GAGVSQSPRYKVAKRGQDVALRCDPISGHVSLFWYQQALGQGPEFLTYFQNEAQLDKSGLPSDRFFAERPEGSVSTLKIQRTQQEDSAVYLCASSLLPTSGGAGEQYFGPGTRLTVT.

The rearrangement links TRBV19 to TRBJ2-1; 11 bases are shared with TRBD2. CDR1 is LNHDA, CDR2 SQIVND, per germline (reference sequence). This CDR3 region has 15 residues. V trimming: 3 bases; J trimming: 6 bases; junction bases outside the gene matches: 4. The CDR3 sequence: CASSMVAGGLNEQFF. Here the CDR3 DNA reads TGTGCCAGTAGTATGGTAGCGGGGGGGCTCAATGAGCAGTTCTTC.

The chain combines TRBV9 with TRBJ2-5; 8 nucleotides line up with TRBD2. The CDR3 length is 17 residues. Germline CDR1 reads SGDLS; CDR2 reads YYNGEE. Trimming removed 0 bases from V and 5 bases from J; junction bases left unmatched: 12. CDR3 residues: CASSVGAGLASRETQYF. CDR3 bases: TGTGCCAGCAGCGTAGGAGCCGGACTAGCCAGTCGGGAGACCCAGTACTTC.

J is TRBJ2-5 and V is TRBV5-4, with TRBD2 matching 8 bases. The CDR3 contains 16 residues. Germline values: CDR1 SGHNT, CDR2 YYREEE (reference sequence). Unmatched junction bases numbered 9, after V lost 0 bases and J lost 5 bases. CDR3 DNA sequence: TGTGCCAGCAGCTTGGCGGGGGGGCCCGGTCGGGAGACCCAGTACTTC. This encodes CASSLAGGPGRETQYF.

The chain links TRBV30 to TRBJ1-5; the D gene is possibly TRBD1 (6 bases). Per the germline V gene, CDR1 is GTSNPN and CDR2 is SVGIG (reference sequence). The CDR3 has 13 residues. V was clipped by 0 bases and J by 6 bases, with 9 bases between them. This CDR3 reads CAWSVRGAQPQHF. DNA of the CDR3: TGTGCCTGGAGTGTACGGGGGGCTCAGCCCCAGCATTTT.

The chain links TRBV6-1 to TRBJ2-5; TRBD2 matches 10 bases. CDR3 size: 16 residues. The ends lost 1 base at V and 7 bases at J; junction bases unmatched: 9. In germline, CDR1 is MNHNS, CDR2 SASEGT. CDR3 coding DNA: TGTGCCAGCAGTGAAGGTCTAGCGGGGGCCCGAACGACCCAGTACTTC. It yields the protein CASSEGLAGARTTQYF.

This rearrangement joins TRBV6-5 to TRBJ1-5; 7 bases agree with TRBD1. Losses at the gene ends were 6 bases for V and 6 bases for J; bases not matched to a gene: 11. The germline V gene encodes CDR1 MNHEY and CDR2 SVGAGI. CDR3 length: 15 amino acids. This CDR3 reads CASREKQGVRQPQHF. The CDR3, as DNA: TGTGCCAGCAGAGAAAAGCAGGGGGTTCGTCAGCCCCAGCATTTT.

This clone was seen more than once but under ten times. The V call is TRBV4-3, the J call TRBJ1-5; 8 bases fit TRBD1. This CDR3 is built from 14 residues. Germline V gene lookup returns CDR1 LGHNA and CDR2 YSLEER. V lost 4 bases to trimming and J lost 6 bases; unmatched junction nucleotides: 5. This CDR3 is CASSLTGGPQPQHF. In DNA form, the CDR3 reads TGCGCCAGCAGCCTTACAGGGGGTCCTCAGCCCCAGCATTTT.

The chain combines TRBV4-3 with TRBJ2-7, with D possibly matching TRBD2 (6 bases). Trimming pared 1 base from V and 2 bases from J, leaving 12 bases between. The length of the CDR3 is 15 residues. Germline V CDR1 and CDR2: LGHNA, YSLEER. As DNA, the CDR3 is TGCGCCAGCAGCCAAGGCCGGCGGGGAGCCTACGAGCAGTACTTC. Translation: CASSQGRRGAYEQYF.

This sequence joins TRBV30 and TRBJ2-6; 7 nucleotides agree with TRBD1. J was trimmed by 2 bases and V by 5 bases; bases with no gene match: 12. Germline V gives CDR1 GTSNPN, CDR2 SVGIG (reference sequence). The CDR3 covers 17 residues. The CDR3 loop reads CAWADRVTSPGANVLTF. For the CDR3, the DNA is TGTGCCTGGGCCGACAGGGTGACTTCTCCTGGGGCCAACGTCCTGACTTTC.

This clone was seen once. The chain recombines TRBV6-5 with TRBJ2-7, with 9 bases that match TRBD2. The CDR3 spans 14 residues. Germline loops: CDR1 MNHEY, CDR2 SVGAGI. J lost 4 bases, V lost 6 bases, and 7 bases had no gene match. The CDR3 region has the DNA TGTGCCAGCAGAGGTAGCGGGGGCCCTTACGAGCAGTACTTC. Residues: CASRGSGGPYEQYF.

This clone was found a few times. The rearrangement uses TRBV5-4 and TRBJ1-1; unclear D gene. Germline assignment: CDR1 SGHNT and CDR2 YYREEE (reference sequence). V dropped 6 bases and J dropped 7 bases, with 13 bases sitting between them. The CDR3 runs to 12 residues. The CDR3 spells CASTLGSSEAFF. The CDR3 nucleotides are TGTGCCAGCACCCTGGGGAGTAGTGAAGCTTTCTTT.

The genes are TRBV11-3 and TRBJ1-1, with 7 bases aligning to TRBD1. The V gene end was trimmed by 4 bases and the J gene end by 6 bases; junction bases not matched to a gene: 11. The CDR3 has 15 residues. The germline V gene encodes CDR1 SGHNT and CDR2 YENEEA. CDR3 bases: TGTGCCAGCAGCTCAGGGACAGCCGGGGAACCTGAAGCTTTCTTT. It codes for CASSSGTAGEPEAFF.

The V and J genes are TRBV25-1 and TRBJ2-1; D gene unclear. Germline assignment: CDR1 MGHDK and CDR2 SYGVNS. V was pared by 2 bases and J by 4 bases, with 9 bases between. This CDR3 is 14 amino acids long. CDR3 sequence: CASSEGWAYNEQFF. CDR3 bases: TGTGCCAGCAGTGAAGGGTGGGCTTACAATGAGCAGTTCTTC.

The chain uses TRBV5-1 and TRBJ2-3, with 9 bases fitting TRBD2. V dropped 0 bases and J dropped 6; count of bases not matched to a gene: 5. The CDR3 is 15 amino acids. Germline loops: CDR1 SGHRS, CDR2 YFSETQ. CDR3 protein: CASSLGIAGADTQYF. CDR3 nucleotide sequence: TGCGCCAGCAGCTTGGGAATAGCGGGGGCGGATACGCAGTATTTT.

This chain connects TRBV7-3 to TRBJ2-1; D perhaps matches TRBD2 (5 bases). CDR3 size: 13 residues. Germline V gene lookup returns CDR1 SGHTA and CDR2 FQGTGA. Trimming left V 4 bases short and J 2 bases short, with 6 bases between. DNA for the CDR3: TGTGCCAGCAGCTCGACTACCTACAATGAGCAGTTCTTC. This translates into CASSSTTYNEQFF.

The rearrangement links TRBV6-1 to TRBJ2-2, with TRBD1 matching 7 bases. The V segment lost 6 bases and the J segment 4 bases; nucleotides outside the gene matches: 8. Germline V gene lookup returns CDR1 MNHNS and CDR2 SASEGT. The CDR3 sequence is 15 residues long. Written as DNA, the CDR3 is TGTGCCAGCAGATCTACAGGGGCGGGCACCGGGGAGCTGTTTTTT. Translating gives CASRSTGAGTGELFF.

CDR3 nucleotide sequence: TGTGCCAGCAGTTCCCAGGGGGCGGACTATGGCTACACCTTC. It translates to CASSSQGADYGYTF. The chain recombines TRBV2 with TRBJ1-2, with 8 bases fitting TRBD1. Germline CDR1 and CDR2: SNHLY and FYNNEI. V gave up 5 bases and J gave up 3 bases; unmatched junction bases: 5. The CDR3 is made up of 14 amino acids.

The table lists this clone with a few counts. This chain uses TRBV5-1 with TRBJ2-1; a possible D gene is TRBD2 (5 bases). CDR1 SGHRS and CDR2 YFSETQ come from the germline V gene. V gave up 0 bases and J gave up 8 bases, with 15 bases separating them. The CDR3 is 15 amino acids. CDR3 sequence reads: CASSLEGGLGDEQFF. DNA for the CDR3: TGCGCCAGCAGCTTGGAGGGCGGACTTGGCGATGAGCAGTTCTTC.

The chain combines TRBV7-8 with TRBJ2-3; D may be TRBD2 (5 bases). The CDR3 covers 13 residues. In germline, CDR1 is SGHVS, CDR2 FQNEAQ. Trimming pared 0 bases from V and 8 bases from J, leaving 9 bases between. This chain's CDR3 is CASSLAEASTQYF. For the CDR3, the DNA is TGTGCCAGCAGCTTAGCGGAGGCTAGTACGCAGTATTTT.

The chain has TRBV7-8 and TRBJ2-7; D not resolved. Trimming left V 2 bases short and J 3 bases short, with 5 bases between. The CDR3 covers 12 residues. Germline V gene sequence: CDR1 SGHVS, CDR2 FQNEAQ. The CDR3 DNA sequence: TGTGCCAGCAGCTTAAACGGCTACGAGCAGTACTTC. It is translated as CASSLNGYEQYF.

This chain uses TRBV4-3 with TRBJ1-2, with 8 positions matching TRBD1. The CDR3 contains 18 residues. J lost 2 bases, V lost 0 bases, and 11 bases had no gene match. Germline loops: CDR1 LGHNA, CDR2 YSLEER. CDR3 residues: CASSQDLDRVGLNYGYTF. The CDR3 nucleotides are TGCGCCAGCAGCCAAGATTTGGACAGGGTTGGGTTAAACTATGGCTACACCTTC.

The rearrangement joins TRBV19 to TRBJ1-2; 8 nucleotides align to TRBD1. The CDR3 consists of 14 residues. Germline CDR1 reads LNHDA; CDR2 reads SQIVND (reference sequence). The junction had 9 bases not matched to a gene; V was cut back by 7 bases and J by 5 bases. The CDR3 sequence is CASNPQGAGYGYTF. The CDR3 nucleotides are TGTGCCAGTAACCCCCAGGGGGCAGGGTATGGCTACACCTTC.

The chain couples TRBV6-1 to TRBJ2-7; possibly TRBD1 for D (5 bases). The CDR3 is 13 residues long. Trimming took 6 bases from V and 2 from J, leaving 11 bases between them. Germline V gives CDR1 MNHNS, CDR2 SASEGT. CDR3 residues: CASSTGSPYEQYF. The CDR3 DNA sequence: TGTGCCAGCAGCACAGGCAGTCCCTACGAGCAGTACTTC.

The chain carries TRBV30 and TRBJ2-5; 13 nucleotides match TRBD2. This CDR3 region has 15 residues. J was trimmed by 4 bases and V by 2 bases; bases with no gene match: 4. The germline V gene has CDR1 GTSNPN and CDR2 SVGIG (reference sequence). CDR3 in DNA: TGTGCCTGGAGTCCGACTAGCGGGGGGTTAGAGACCCAGTACTTC. Translating gives CAWSPTSGGLETQYF.

V is TRBV4-1 and J is TRBJ2-2; 8 positions match TRBD2. Germline V gene lookup returns CDR1 MGHRA and CDR2 YSYEKL. The CDR3 has 15 residues. Unmatched junction bases numbered 7, after V lost 4 bases and J lost 6 bases. The DNA for the CDR3 is TGCGCCAGCAGCCGGCCCGGGGGGGCCGCCGGGGAGCTGTTTTTT. Translated, it gives CASSRPGGAAGELFF.

The chain employs TRBV7-9 and TRBJ2-1; tentative D call: TRBD2 (5 bases). Germline V gene lookup returns CDR1 SEHNR and CDR2 FQNEAQ (reference sequence). The CDR3 contains 14 residues. V lost 2 bases and J lost 2, with 7 bases in between. In DNA form, the CDR3 reads TGTGCCAGCAGCTTACTAGCAGCCTACAATGAGCAGTTCTTC. It yields the protein CASSLLAAYNEQFF.